The 25 T cell receptor beta chains given below trace back to one sample, sequenced in a study of cytomegalovirus exposure and HLA in healthy donors. Researchers ran the PCR with 60 Vbeta and 13 Jbeta primers. Measured with immunoSEQ multiplex PCR; TCRdb has only the in-frame clones, and not every one. The data show roughly 130,000 clones, around 80% seen once. The source material was PBMCs. The receptors here all came from a woman between 50 and 59 years old in good health and CMV-seropositive.

This clone was detected only a few times. The chain joins TRBV5-1 to TRBJ1-1; TRBD1 matches 10 bases. CDR1 is SGHRS and CDR2 is YFSETQ in the germline V gene. V was clipped by 4 bases and J by 3 bases; unmatched bases: 9. The CDR3 sequence is 16 residues long. CDR3 in DNA: TGCGCCAGCAGCCCCAGGGGACAGGGGAGAGACACTGAAGCTTTCTTT. This encodes CASSPRGQGRDTEAFF.

The chain carries TRBV10-3 and TRBJ1-3; weak D call: TRBD1 (5 bases). Between the trimmed V and J ends, which lost 7 bases and 0 bases, there was a span of 7 bases. CDR1 is ENHRY and CDR2 is SYGVKD in the germline V gene. The CDR3 runs 13 residues. In DNA form, the CDR3 reads TGTGCCATCAAACAGGACTCTGGAAACACCATATATTTT. This encodes CAIKQDSGNTIYF.

The V and J genes are TRBV4-2 and TRBJ2-1; 9 bases line up with TRBD2. The CDR3 has 13 amino acids. The V segment lost 5 bases and the J segment 14 bases; nucleotides outside the gene matches: 10. Germline V gives CDR1 LGHNA, CDR2 YNFKEQ. The CDR3 coding sequence is TGTGCCAGCAGCATCGGTAGCGGGGGCGGGAAGTTCTTC. Residues: CASSIGSGGGKFF.

J is TRBJ2-1 and V is TRBV4-1, with 8 bases fitting TRBD2. This CDR3 comprises 13 residues. Germline V gene sequence: CDR1 MGHRA, CDR2 YSYEKL. Losses at the gene ends were 8 bases for V and 5 bases for J; bases not matched to a gene: 5. In DNA, the CDR3 is TGCGCCAGCGCGGTAGCGGGGCACAATGAGCAGTTCTTC. Its protein is CASAVAGHNEQFF.

V is TRBV7-2 and J is TRBJ1-5, with TRBD1 matching over 7 bases. This CDR3 spans 15 amino acids. Trimming took 5 bases from V and 2 from J; bases not matched to a gene: 6. Germline assignment: CDR1 SGHTA and CDR2 FQGNSA. The CDR3: CASSLEGARNQPQHF. CDR3 nucleotides: TGTGCCAGCAGCCTAGAGGGGGCTCGCAATCAGCCCCAGCATTTT.

The chain recombines TRBV7-9 with TRBJ1-3, with TRBD1 as a possible D gene (5 bases). The CDR3 totals 16 residues. V was pared by 5 bases and J by 2 bases, with 16 bases between. The germline V gene has CDR1 SEHNR and CDR2 FQNEAQ (reference sequence). This chain's CDR3 is CASSPPGGAAGNTIYF. The CDR3 nucleotides are TGTGCCAGCAGCCCTCCGGGAGGGGCAGCTGGAAACACCATATATTTT. The full variable domain, completed using reference TRBV7-9 and TRBJ1-3, is DTGVSQNPRHKITKRGQNVTFRCDPISEHNRLYWYRQTLGQGPEFLTYFQNEAQLEKSRLLSDRFSAERPKGSFSTLEIQRTEQGDSAMYLCASSPPGGAAGNTIYFGEGSWLTVV.

This sequence joins TRBV27 and TRBJ2-5; D perhaps matches TRBD2 (5 bases). CDR1 MNHEY and CDR2 SMNVEV come from the germline V gene (reference sequence). The CDR3 length is 12 residues. With 6 bases removed from V and 5 bases from J, the gap between germline ends came to 10 bases. CDR3 region: CASSPSRETQYF. CDR3 DNA: TGTGCCAGCAGCCCTAGCAGGGAGACCCAGTACTTC.

The rearrangement joins TRBV7-2 to TRBJ1-5, with D possibly matching TRBD1 (5 bases). The ends were cut back, 6 bases at V and 1 base at J, with 13 bases in the middle. This CDR3 spans 15 amino acids. In germline, CDR1 is SGHTA, CDR2 FQGNSA. CDR3: CASRPRAGSNQPQHF. In DNA form, the CDR3 reads TGTGCCAGCAGACCCAGGGCCGGGAGCAATCAGCCCCAGCATTTT.

With regard to this clone: The junction does not match germline at one end; this may be a read error. The CDR3 reads CASSLVAEGQSGF. The CDR3 bases are TGTGCCAGCAGCTTAGTAGCCGAGGGTCAGAGTGGATTC. The chain employs TRBV7-2 and TRBJ1-2; D unresolved. The CDR3 consists of 13 residues. CDR1 is SGHTA and CDR2 is FQGNSA in the germline V gene.

In this sample, this clone turned up a few times. At one of its ends the junction is not consistent with the germline gene, which may arise from a read error. The chain couples TRBV7-7 to TRBJ2-5; TRBD1 aligns across 9 bases. The germline V gene encodes CDR1 SSHAT and CDR2 FNYEAQ (reference sequence). This CDR3 region has 14 residues. CDR3 sequence (DNA): TGTGCTAGCAGCACCCGGGACAGGGTAGAGACCCAGTACTTC. Encoded protein: CASSTRDRVETQYF.

This clone was detected once. The chain links TRBV28 to TRBJ2-2; unclear D gene. Trimming left V 3 bases short and J 1 base short, with 12 bases between. The length of the CDR3 is 16 residues. Looked up from germline, CDR1 is MDHEN and CDR2 is SYDVKM. DNA of the CDR3: TGTGCCAGCAGTTTTATGCGCCTAAGGAACACCGGGGAGCTGTTTTTT. It is translated as CASSFMRLRNTGELFF.

The chain is built from TRBV7-2 and TRBJ2-2, with a possible D match to TRBD2 (6 bases). V shed 7 bases and J shed 4 bases, with 16 bases lying between them. The CDR3 covers 15 residues. Germline CDR1 reads SGHTA; CDR2 reads FQGNSA. CDR3: CASKFERGGTGELFF. The CDR3 DNA follows: TGTGCCAGCAAATTTGAACGGGGAGGCACCGGGGAGCTGTTTTTT. The whole variable domain, remainder taken from reference TRBV7-2 and TRBJ2-2, is GAGVSQSPSNKVTEKGKDVELRCDPISGHTALYWYRQSLGQGLEFLIYFQGNSAPDKSGLPSDRFSAERTGGSVSTLTIQRTQQEDSAVYLCASKFERGGTGELFFGEGSRLTVL.

This chain uses TRBV7-3 with TRBJ2-1, with TRBD2 matching over 7 bases. The length of the CDR3 is 12 residues. V lost 8 bases to trimming and J lost 5 bases; unmatched junction nucleotides: 3. The germline CDR1 and CDR2 sequences are SGHTA and FQGTGA. The CDR3 region is CASGRADNEQFF. CDR3 coding DNA: TGTGCCAGCGGGAGGGCGGACAATGAGCAGTTCTTC.

The V gene is TRBV30, the J gene TRBJ1-2; D unclear. The CDR3 has 15 amino acids. Trimming took 0 bases from V and 1 from J, leaving 12 bases between them. Germline-derived CDR1 and CDR2 are GTSNPN and SVGIG (reference sequence). CDR3 coding DNA: TGTGCCTGGAGTGTACATGGGAGGATTAACTATGGCTACACCTTC. Translating it yields CAWSVHGRINYGYTF.

The chain links TRBV5-6 to TRBJ1-4; 8 positions agree with TRBD1. The V gene's germline CDR1 is SGHDT and CDR2 YYEEEE. Unmatched junction bases numbered 4, after V lost 1 base and J lost 5 bases. The CDR3 has 15 residues. The CDR3: CASSLRQGWNEKLFF. DNA of the CDR3: TGTGCCAGCAGCTTGCGACAGGGGTGGAATGAAAAACTGTTTTTT.

The rearrangement joins TRBV5-1 to TRBJ1-1; D possibly corresponds to TRBD1 (6 bases). The V and J ends lost 3 bases and 5 bases respectively, with 14 bases between them. The CDR3 runs 14 residues. The germline V gene has CDR1 SGHRS and CDR2 YFSETQ. CDR3 amino acids: CASSWGTQGTEAFF. The DNA for the CDR3 is TGCGCCAGCAGCTGGGGGACGCAGGGGACTGAAGCTTTCTTT.

The CDR3 loop reads CASSTGTGGWDEKLFF. The DNA for the CDR3 is TGTGCCAGCAGCACCGGGACAGGGGGATGGGATGAAAAACTGTTTTTT. The V gene is TRBV2, the J gene TRBJ1-4; TRBD1 aligns across 11 bases. The CDR3 consists of 16 residues. Germline trimming cut 6 bases from V and 6 bases from J; bases unmatched to any gene: 9. CDR1 SNHLY and CDR2 FYNNEI come from the germline V gene.

V gene TRBV25-1 combines with J gene TRBJ2-7, with D perhaps TRBD1 (8 bases). Germline assignment: CDR1 MGHDK and CDR2 SYGVNS. V was shortened by 4 bases and J by 3 bases, with 16 bases between the two germline ends. CDR3 length: 15 residues. Written as DNA, the CDR3 is TGTGCCAGCAGTGGGGGGGGGACAGGCTACTACGAGCAGTACTTC. This gives the protein CASSGGGTGYYEQYF.

This clone appeared a few times. The chain joins TRBV4-3 to TRBJ2-5; 11 bases fit TRBD2. The J call may be mistaken, given a closer DNA end match to TRBJ2-7. This CDR3 comprises 16 residues. The germline V gene has CDR1 LGHNA and CDR2 YSLEER. CDR3 sequence reads: CASSQRLAGINYEQYF. The CDR3 DNA reads as TGCGCCAGCAGCCAAAGACTAGCGGGGATTAACTACGAGCAGTACTTC.

J is TRBJ2-7 and V is TRBV27, with TRBD1 matching over 8 bases. CDR1 and CDR2 (germline): MNHEY, SMNVEV (reference sequence). This CDR3 spans 13 amino acids. Unmatched junction bases numbered 1, after V lost 0 bases and J lost 6 bases. Here the CDR3 DNA reads TGTGCCAGCAGTTTATCTGGGACAGGCGAGCAGTACTTC. Translated, it gives CASSLSGTGEQYF.

This rearrangement joins TRBV19 to TRBJ2-7; possible D gene TRBD1, 6 bases. CDR3 length equals 12 residues. V lost 7 bases and J 2 bases, leaving 9 bases between the germline ends. From germline, CDR1 is LNHDA and CDR2 SQIVND (reference sequence). In DNA, the CDR3 is TGTGCCAGTACGGACAGCACCTACGAGCAGTACTTC. Encoded protein: CASTDSTYEQYF.

This chain uses TRBV4-2 with TRBJ2-5; 10 bases map to TRBD2. From germline, CDR1 is LGHNA and CDR2 YNFKEQ. CDR3 length: 16 residues. The V and J ends lost 4 bases and 2 bases, in that order; junction bases with no gene match: 7. CDR3 amino acids: CASSPPSGGLQETQYF. The CDR3 coding sequence is TGTGCCAGCAGCCCGCCTAGCGGGGGATTACAAGAGACCCAGTACTTC.

This sequence joins TRBV6-1 and TRBJ1-2, with D perhaps TRBD1 (5 bases). The V gene's germline CDR1 is MNHNS and CDR2 SASEGT. V gave up 2 bases and J gave up 6 bases, with 13 bases separating them. The CDR3 consists of 14 residues. Here the CDR3 DNA reads TGTGCCAGCAGTGAAAGGGGCGATTCGGATGGCTACACCTTC. Translated, it gives CASSERGDSDGYTF.

V usage is TRBV27 and J usage is TRBJ1-6; TRBD1 matches 11 bases. Germline V gene lookup returns CDR1 MNHEY and CDR2 SMNVEV (reference sequence). With 6 bases clipped from V and 7 bases from J, the junction kept 11 bases outside the gene matches. The CDR3 has 17 amino acids. The CDR3 reads CASRPQGQGASNSPLHF. The CDR3 DNA sequence: TGTGCCAGCAGGCCCCAAGGACAGGGGGCTTCAAATTCACCCCTCCACTTT.

The chain carries TRBV5-4 and TRBJ1-1; maybe TRBD1 (6 bases). V was pared by 0 bases and J by 3 bases, with 21 bases between. This CDR3 is 18 amino acids long. The germline gives CDR1 SGHNT, CDR2 YYREEE (reference sequence). This CDR3 is CASSLDLGGGAGDTEAFF. CDR3 nucleotide sequence: TGTGCCAGCAGCTTGGACCTGGGGGGGGGCGCAGGAGACACTGAAGCTTTCTTT.